This is a list of T cell receptor beta chains from one sample in a study of beta chain features in type 1 diabetes. Sequenced by immunoSEQ multiplex PCR; TCRdb stores in-frame clones only, minus some. The table has 550,000 to 850,000 clones, around 15% seen once. The sequenced sample was naive CD4+ T cells from blood. The receptors here all came from a young man with type 1 diabetes. Each CDR3 is given with its conserved first and last residue. A D gene is named only where the DNA matches it firmly. Clone sizes are given selectively: once, few, many, or a class where the clone is expanded.

j_call clone_size d_call v_call cdr3_nt cdr3_aa
TRBJ2-7 . . TRBV19 TGTGCCAGTAGTGGAGGATGGGGCTACGAGCAGTACTTC CASSGGWGYEQYF
TRBJ2-4 . . TRBV4-1 TGCGCCAGCAGCCAAGGTAGCCGCGGGACAGTTCAAAACATTCAGTACTTC CASSQGSRGTVQNIQYF
TRBJ2-2 few . TRBV27 TGTGCCAGCAGTTGGAGGACCTACACCGGGGAGCTGTTTTTT CASSWRTYTGELFF
TRBJ1-1 few . TRBV10-3 TGTGCCATCATTCGGACAGACACTGAAGCTTTCTTT CAIIRTDTEAFF
TRBJ1-1 . . TRBV19 TGTGCCAGTAGTATAGGAGGACAAAGGGTTGAAGCTTTCTTT CASSIGGQRVEAFF
TRBJ1-2 . . TRBV27 TGTGCCAGCAGTCCCGGAGGTCTCATCAACTATGGCTACACCTTC CASSPGGLINYGYTF
TRBJ1-1 few . TRBV30 TGTGCCTGTCGACAGCACAACACTGAAGCTTTCTTT CACRQHNTEAFF
TRBJ2-5 . TRBD1 TRBV27 TGTGCCAGCAGTATCCGGTGGACAGGGATCGGAATAGAGACCCAGTACTTC CASSIRWTGIGIETQYF
TRBJ1-6 . . TRBV5-1 TGCGCCAGCAGCGCAACAGGGTGGGGGAATTCACCCCTCCACTTT CASSATGWGNSPLHF
TRBJ2-1 . . TRBV6-5 TGTGCCAGCAGTTACTCGCCCGGGAATGAGCAGTTCTTC CASSYSPGNEQFF
TRBJ2-5 few . TRBV7-2 TGTGCCAGCCAAAGGGGAGAGACCCAGTACTTC CASQRGETQYF
TRBJ2-5 . TRBD1 TRBV30 TGTGCCTGGACCCGACAGGGTTGGGAGACCCAGTACTTC CAWTRQGWETQYF
TRBJ1-6 . TRBD1 TRBV9 TGTGCCAGCAGCGACCGGACAGGGACCAATTCACCCCTCCACTTT CASSDRTGTNSPLHF
TRBJ1-5 few . TRBV10-3 TGTGCCATCAGTGACAGGGAACAGCCCCAGCATTTT CAISDREQPQHF
TRBJ2-7 . . TRBV7-9 TGTGCCAGCAGCTCATCTCCGAGGAGTAGCTCCTACGAGCAGTACTTC CASSSSPRSSSYEQYF
TRBJ1-2 few TRBD1 TRBV6-4 TGTGCCAGCAGTGAAATGCCGGGACAGAATGGCTACACCTTC CASSEMPGQNGYTF
TRBJ1-5 . TRBD1 TRBV10-2 TGCGCCAGCACCAGACAGGGGGAGCAGCCCCAGCATTTT CASTRQGEQPQHF
TRBJ1-1 few . TRBV30 TGTGCCTGGAGTGTACTGCGGCAGACGAACACTGAAGCTTTCTTT CAWSVLRQTNTEAFF
TRBJ2-6 few . TRBV4-1 TGCGCCAGCAGCCAAGTGACGGCAGGGGCTGGGGCCAACGTCCTGACTTTC CASSQVTAGAGANVLTF
TRBJ1-2 once . TRBV10-3 TGTGCCTCCGGGGGCCTCGTACTTTATGGCTACACCTTC CASGGLVLYGYTF
TRBJ2-3 few . TRBV2 TGTGCCAGCAGTGAACAGGGCAGCACAGATACGCAGTATTTT CASSEQGSTDTQYF
TRBJ1-6 . . TRBV4-1 TGCGCCAGCAGCCAAGATGGGTCATCAGGCAATTTCTCACCCCTCCACTTT CASSQDGSSGNFSPLHF
TRBJ2-1 few . TRBV5-4 TGTGCCAGCAGCTTGGGACTCGTTACCTCCTACAATGAGCAGTTCTTC CASSLGLVTSYNEQFF
TRBJ2-1 . TRBD1 TRBV28 TGTGCCAGCAGATGGGACAGTTCTAATGAGCAGTTCTTC CASRWDSSNEQFF
TRBJ2-1 . TRBD1 TRBV2 TGTGCCAGCAGTGAACAGGGGGATGAGCAGTTCTTC CASSEQGDEQFF